The table lists the clone carrying this T cell receptor beta chain with a count of one. The sample originates from a study of shared clonotypes between healthy human individuals. The CDR3 runs 18 residues. V was clipped by 1 base and J by 6 bases; unmatched bases: 17. Per germline, CDR1 GTSNPN and CDR2 SVGIG (reference sequence). Assay used: immunoSEQ multiplex PCR; TCRdb lists only in-frame clones, some missing. The table shows a few million clones, with 85% to 95% occurring only once. The specimen sequenced was naive CD4+ T cells sorted from blood. The subset is: CD45RA+ positively selected. The receptor comes from a man aged 18 to 35 in good health. This chain connects TRBV30 to TRBJ2-1; 8 bases align to TRBD2. CDR3 DNA: TGTGCCTGGAGTGCAGGTTTAGCGGGGAGGACGGTAGCCAATGAGCAGTTCTTC. This sequence encodes CAWSAGLAGRTVANEQFF.